This TCR beta chain is drawn from a study of beta chain features in type 1 diabetes. Looking at the study overall: All of the samples together had some 110 million sorted cells examined.

The V and J ends lost 6 bases and 4 bases respectively, with 15 bases between them. This CDR3 contains 14 residues. Germline loops: CDR1 SNHLY, CDR2 FYNNEI. Reverse transcription of all isolated RNA meant that expressed TCRB transcripts were sequenced. TCRdb's copy holds only in-frame clones and misses some; the assay was immunoSEQ multiplex PCR. This sample has around 150,000 clones, with 8.1% found just once. With respect to this clone: Its specificity is unknown.

Study-level results: People with Type 1 diabetes carried modestly yet significantly shorter TCRB CDR3s in all four CD4+ subsets. Within the patient group, naive, central memory and Treg TCRB repertoires appeared more similar to each other than within healthy donors.

This chain uses TRBV2 with TRBJ1-1; D uncertain. Specimen: central memory CD4+ T cells from blood. This TCR was recovered from a man aged 18-30 years in good health. DNA for the CDR3: TGTGCCAGCAGATGGGAGGGCCGGGTCACTGAAGCTTTCTTT. It codes for CASRWEGRVTEAFF.